This TCR beta chain comes out of a study of human T cells and chemical hapten exposure. Study as a whole: TCR yields per sample varied mostly from small pooled library volume differences. Study results and caveats: Significantly more large CDR3 similarity clusters arose among expanded TCRs than among controls.

TCRdb passed the RACE reads through MiXCR, listing each CDR3 protein once. The sample has some 100,000 distinct CDR3 sequences, roughly a tenth seen once. This clonotype appeared a few times. Its antigen is unknown. Time point meaning: patch test 2, 6 weeks after DPC sensitization. The treatment is: therapeutic diphenylcyclopropenone sensitization with weekly scalp DPC. The material sequenced was whole blood, taken in connection with sensitization to the hapten diphenylcyclopropenone (DPC). The sequence was collected from a woman aged 40 to 49 with alopecia areata. Some clones in this sample may be carry-over from other donors' samples.

The CDR3 bases are TGTGCCAGCAGATCCGAGGACAGGGGGTTCTACGAGCAGTACTTC. Protein product: CASRSEDRGFYEQYF. The chain recombines TRBV27 with TRBJ2-7; 10 bases are shared with TRBD1. Per germline, CDR1 MNHEY and CDR2 SMNVEV (reference sequence). The CDR3 totals 15 residues. Trimming cost V 6 bases and J 3 bases; bases outside gene matches: 8.